This TCR beta chain was captured in a study of human thymus T cells. CDR1 and CDR2 (germline): MDHEN, SYDVKM. This CDR3 region has 14 residues. V was pared by 3 bases and J by 5 bases, with 0 bases of the junction left unmatched. Sequencing was performed with immunoSEQ multiplex PCR; in TCRdb, only in-frame clones are kept and a portion is missing. The sample has more than 45,000 clones, about 94% seen once; the top ten hold nearly 6%. The sequenced sample was blood. The sequence came from a boy in the first two years of life with a congenital heart defect but otherwise immunologically healthy. V is TRBV28 and J is TRBJ2-1; 11 nucleotides agree with TRBD2. The CDR3 DNA is TGTGCCAGCAGTTTGACTAGCGGGAACAATGAGCAGTTCTTC. Protein: CASSLTSGNNEQFF.